One sample yielded the 2 T cell receptor beta chains listed below, sequenced in a study of T-cell memory formation after mild COVID-19. TCRdb reprocessed the 5' RACE reads via MiXCR and lists one record per CDR3 protein. Of about 470,000 distinct CDR3 sequences in the sample, about 20% are singletons; the top ten hold approximately 13%. Material: PBMCs or a T cell subset sorted from them (not recorded which). These receptors were obtained from an adult woman who had mild COVID-19 (a few samples of this study predate the infection). Cell type and time point are not known.

There are a few counts of this clonotype. The rearrangement links TRBV30 to TRBJ2-3; no reliable D call. This CDR3 has 13 residues. Trimming took off 2 bases at V and 2 bases at J, with 8 bases between the two ends. Germline V gene lookup returns CDR1 GTSNPN and CDR2 SVGIG (reference sequence). The CDR3 DNA follows: TGTGCCTGGAGTATTGGCAACACAGATACGCAGTATTTT. It yields the protein CAWSIGNTDTQYF.

The V gene is TRBV4-1, the J gene TRBJ1-2; D uncertain. Trimming cost V 1 base and J 8 bases, with 11 bases left between them. The CDR3 is 13 amino acids. Germline V CDR1 and CDR2: MGHRA, YSYEKL. CDR3: CASSQVAGNGYTF. CDR3 DNA sequence: TGCGCCAGCAGCCAAGTAGCGGGGAACGGCTACACCTTC.